The 27 T cell receptor beta chains given below trace back to one sample, sequenced in a study of T-cell reconstitution after alpha-beta-depleted transplantation in children. Using unique molecular identifiers, the investigators prepared the TCRbeta library. MiXCR, run by TCRdb on the PCR reads, gives a single entry per CDR3 protein. The sample contains more than 400,000 distinct CDR3 sequences, 9.5% to 12% of which appear only once. Material: PBMCs, mostly from graft donor cells, obtained 180 days after TCRalphabeta/CD19-depleted stem cell transplant. All receptors come from a female patient aged 2-10 years who had a stem cell transplant for aplastic anemia, so the T cells may come from the graft donor.

This clonotype was seen more than once but under ten times. The chain recombines TRBV20-1 with TRBJ2-7; 7 bases are shared with TRBD1. The CDR3 totals 12 residues. Germline lookup yields CDR1 DFQATT and CDR2 SNEGSKA (reference sequence). The ends lost 5 bases at V and 2 bases at J; junction bases unmatched: 3. CDR3 protein: CSAFGQAYEQYF. CDR3 bases: TGCAGTGCTTTCGGACAGGCCTACGAGCAGTACTTC.

The chain recombines TRBV28 with TRBJ2-5; TRBD1 or TRBD2 may be the D gene (5 bases each). CDR3 length: 15 amino acids. V was trimmed by 3 bases and J by 2 bases, leaving 13 bases between them. Germline V lookup: CDR1 MDHEN, CDR2 SYDVKM. The CDR3 DNA reads TGTGCCAGCAGTTTGCCCCCATGGGGGCAAGAGACCCAGTACTTC. This translates into CASSLPPWGQETQYF.

Many counts were recorded for this clonotype. The chain carries TRBV11-2 and TRBJ1-5, with TRBD1 identical over 8 bases. The CDR3 length is 14 residues. V gave up 5 bases and J gave up 6 bases; unmatched junction bases: 6. CDR1 and CDR2 (germline): SGHAT, FQNNGV. The CDR3 region is CASSLGTGGQPQHF. The DNA of the CDR3 is TGTGCCAGCAGCCTTGGGACAGGCGGTCAGCCCCAGCATTTT.

The chain joins TRBV28 to TRBJ1-4; 7 bases align to TRBD1. CDR1 is MDHEN, CDR2 SYDVKM, per germline. Trimming at V came to 6 bases and at J to 0 bases, leaving 7 bases not matched to a gene. The CDR3 has 16 amino acids. In DNA form, the CDR3 reads TGTGCCAGCAGCCAGGGACAGTGGGCAACTAATGAAAAACTGTTTTTT. It yields the protein CASSQGQWATNEKLFF.

The V and J genes are TRBV28 and TRBJ1-5, with 8 bases that match TRBD1. The CDR3 contains 14 residues. Germline CDR1 reads MDHEN; CDR2 reads SYDVKM. V gave up 10 bases and J gave up 3 bases; unmatched junction bases: 8. CDR3 residues: CAIQQGGDNQPQHF. The CDR3 DNA follows: TGTGCCATTCAACAGGGGGGAGACAATCAGCCCCAGCATTTT.

CDR3 amino acids: CASSDGSGTPSDYGYTF. The CDR3 coding sequence is TGCGCCAGCAGCGACGGAAGCGGGACACCTTCGGACTATGGCTACACCTTC. This chain links TRBV5-1 with TRBJ1-2; D may be TRBD1 (6 bases). The CDR3 runs 17 residues. CDR1 is SGHRS, CDR2 YFSETQ, per germline. V lost 4 bases and J lost 3, with 22 bases in between.

V is TRBV24-1 and J is TRBJ1-1; 7 positions agree with TRBD1. With V trimmed by 1 base and J by 8 bases, 3 bases remained unmatched. The CDR3 covers 13 residues. Germline assignment: CDR1 KGHDR and CDR2 SFDVKD. For the CDR3, the DNA is TGTGCCACCAGTGATTTAAGGGGACAGGAAGCTTTCTTT. Its translation: CATSDLRGQEAFF.

This clonotype was seen more than once but under ten times. The J gene is TRBJ2-7, the V gene TRBV20-1; TRBD2 matches 13 bases. With 3 bases clipped from V and 6 bases from J, the junction kept 11 bases outside the gene matches. CDR3 length: 16 amino acids. Germline values: CDR1 DFQATT, CDR2 SNEGSKA (reference sequence). CDR3 sequence (DNA): TGCAGTGCTAGGACTAGCGGGAGGCCCCTCCAGGTCGAGCAGTACTTC. Translating it yields CSARTSGRPLQVEQYF.

V is TRBV7-9 and J is TRBJ2-2; possibly TRBD2 for D (5 bases). The V end was cut by 3 bases, the J end by 9 bases, with 5 bases between. This CDR3 spans 11 amino acids. Germline CDR1 reads SEHNR; CDR2 reads FQNEAQ (reference sequence). CDR3 loop: CASSLDWELFF. In nucleotides, the CDR3 is TGTGCCAGCAGCTTGGACTGGGAGCTGTTTTTT.

Only a few counts were recorded for this clonotype. The V call is TRBV29-1, the J call TRBJ2-7; TRBD1 matches at 8 bases. Germline V gene sequence: CDR1 SQVTM, CDR2 ANQGSEA. This CDR3 comprises 13 residues. Trimming at V came to 4 bases and at J to 6 bases, leaving 8 bases not matched to a gene. The CDR3 protein is CSVGEAGGSEQYV. DNA of the CDR3: TGCAGCGTTGGTGAGGCAGGGGGCAGCGAGCAGTACGTC.

The chain couples TRBV28 to TRBJ2-7, with TRBD2 matching over 8 bases. The V segment lost 3 bases and the J segment 0 bases; nucleotides outside the gene matches: 7. CDR1 is MDHEN, CDR2 SYDVKM, per germline. The CDR3 contains 16 residues. CDR3 region: CASSFTGGGSSYEQYF. DNA for the CDR3: TGTGCCAGCAGTTTCACCGGGGGGGGCTCCTCCTACGAGCAGTACTTC.

This clonotype was seen a handful of times. This chain links TRBV7-3 with TRBJ2-1; D is possibly TRBD1 (5 bases). Germline V gene lookup returns CDR1 SGHTA and CDR2 FQGTGA. With 2 bases removed from V and 8 bases from J, the gap between germline ends came to 10 bases. The CDR3 is 13 amino acids. DNA for the CDR3: TGTGCCAGCAGCTTACCGGACACCCATGAGCAGTTCTTC. This gives the protein CASSLPDTHEQFF.

This clonotype was seen once. The V gene is TRBV4-3, the J gene TRBJ1-6; D gene uncertain. V was shortened by 0 bases and J by 9 bases, with 21 bases between the two germline ends. This CDR3 contains 18 residues. The V gene's germline CDR1 is LGHNA and CDR2 YSLEER. Here the CDR3 reads CASSQDGVFGWKFSPLHF. The DNA of the CDR3 is TGCGCCAGCAGCCAAGATGGTGTGTTCGGCTGGAAGTTTTCACCCCTCCACTTT.

This rearrangement joins TRBV11-2 to TRBJ2-1, with TRBD2 matching 14 bases. Germline V gene sequence: CDR1 SGHAT, CDR2 FQNNGV. V lost 1 base and J lost 6; bases outside the gene matches: 8. This CDR3 is 18 amino acids long. The CDR3 DNA is TGTGCCAGCAGCTTAGGGACTAGCGGGAGGACATCCCTCAATGAGCAGTTCTTC. Translated, it gives CASSLGTSGRTSLNEQFF.

There are a few counts of this clonotype. The V gene is TRBV6-2 or TRBV6-3, the J gene TRBJ2-1, with TRBD1 matching over 8 bases. Losses at the gene ends were 2 bases for V and 6 bases for J; bases not matched to a gene: 3. Germline lookup yields CDR1 MNHEY and CDR2 SVGEGT. The CDR3 length is 14 residues. Written as DNA, the CDR3 is TGTGCCAGCAGTTACCCCACAGGGGGCAATGAGCAGTTCTTC. Translation: CASSYPTGGNEQFF.

This chain links TRBV29-1 with TRBJ2-7; maybe TRBD1 (6 bases). The V end lost 4 bases, the J end lost 1 base, and 20 bases lay between the germline ends. The CDR3 is made up of 16 amino acids. CDR1 is SQVTM, CDR2 ANQGSEA, per germline. CDR3 in amino acids: CSVGMRVEQGSYEQYF. DNA for the CDR3: TGCAGCGTTGGGATGCGTGTAGAACAGGGATCCTACGAGCAGTACTTC.

The chain carries TRBV6-1 and TRBJ2-7, with 7 bases identical to TRBD1. Germline CDR1 and CDR2: MNHNS and SASEGT. With V trimmed by 5 bases and J by 1 base, 8 bases remained unmatched. The CDR3 has 15 residues. The CDR3 protein is CASSPAGGISYEQYF. The CDR3 DNA follows: TGTGCCAGCAGTCCGGCAGGGGGTATTTCCTACGAGCAGTACTTC.

Concerning this clonotype itself: One end of the junction varies from germline; a read error may be responsible. The CDR3 DNA reads TGTGCCAGCAGCTTAGATCTGGCCCAGCTAGCCAAAAACAGTCAGTACTTC. This translates into CASSLDLAQLAKNSQYF. The chain joins TRBV11-3 to TRBJ2-4; possibly TRBD2 for D (5 bases). CDR1 and CDR2 from the germline V gene are SGHNT and YENEEA. The length of the CDR3 is 17 residues.

This clonotype was recorded a few times. This chain links TRBV9 with TRBJ1-2, with D perhaps TRBD1 (6 bases). The CDR3 loop spans 14 amino acids. The germline CDR1 and CDR2 sequences are SGDLS and YYNGEE. With 3 bases removed from V and 2 bases from J, the gap between germline ends came to 11 bases. The DNA for the CDR3 is TGTGCCAGCAGCGCCCAAACAGGGAACTATGGCTACACCTTC. Its translation: CASSAQTGNYGYTF.

The V call is TRBV5-1, the J call TRBJ1-1; 10 bases agree with TRBD1. Germline V gene data show CDR1 as SGHRS and CDR2 as YFSETQ. Trimming removed 4 bases from V and 6 bases from J; junction bases left unmatched: 9. The CDR3 runs 15 residues. CDR3 DNA: TGCGCCAGCAGCCCCACCGACAGGGGGCGTTCTGAAGCTTTCTTT. Its translation: CASSPTDRGRSEAFF.

This rearrangement joins TRBV7-2 to TRBJ1-6, with a weak D call TRBD1 (5 bases). V was clipped by 1 base and J by 9 bases, with 7 bases between them. The germline CDR1 and CDR2 sequences are SGHTA and FQGNSA. This CDR3 region has 13 residues. This CDR3 is CASSLGRGSPLHF. The CDR3 region has the DNA TGTGCCAGCAGCTTAGGGAGGGGTTCACCCCTCCACTTT.

The chain carries TRBV7-2 and TRBJ2-5, with D possibly matching TRBD2 (5 bases). Trimming removed 2 bases at V and 4 bases at J, with 17 bases between. Germline CDR1 is SGHTA and CDR2 is FQGNSA. CDR3 length: 16 amino acids. DNA of the CDR3: TGTGCCAGCAGCTTACCCATTGGAGCGGTCGGAGAGACCCAGTACTTC. Translating it yields CASSLPIGAVGETQYF.

This clonotype was detected many times. The rearrangement joins TRBV28 to TRBJ1-2; 7 bases map to TRBD1. V shed 3 bases, J shed 4 bases, and the junction held 5 bases outside the gene matches. Looked up from germline, CDR1 is MDHEN and CDR2 is SYDVKM. The CDR3 loop spans 14 amino acids. The CDR3 bases are TGTGCCAGCAGTTTCCAGGGGGACCGCTATGGCTACACCTTC. Amino acids: CASSFQGDRYGYTF.

This clonotype was recorded a few times. The rearrangement uses TRBV29-1 and TRBJ2-1; 10 nucleotides match TRBD1. Germline values: CDR1 SQVTM, CDR2 ANQGSEA. The CDR3 spans 14 residues. The V and J ends lost 4 bases and 3 bases, in that order; junction bases with no gene match: 3. As DNA, the CDR3 is TGCAGCGTTGTTGGGACAGGGGACTACAATGAGCAGTTCTTC. It yields the protein CSVVGTGDYNEQFF.

The V and J genes are TRBV4-2 and TRBJ1-1; D is uncertain. The CDR3 has 11 amino acids. Germline CDR1 and CDR2: LGHNA and YNFKEQ. Deletions cut 6 bases from V and 7 bases from J, with 9 bases between. The CDR3 nucleotides read TGTGCCAGCAGTCACGGGATTGAAGCTTTCTTT. Translating gives CASSHGIEAFF.

This clonotype was detected ten times or more. The V call is TRBV5-1, the J call TRBJ2-3; D not certain. The germline V gene encodes CDR1 SGHRS and CDR2 YFSETQ. The CDR3 consists of 13 residues. Trimming cost V 4 bases and J 4 bases, with 10 bases left between them. The CDR3 DNA is TGCGCCAGCAGCAATGGACCACCAGATACGCAGTATTTT. Translation gives CASSNGPPDTQYF. Full variable domain (missing parts from reference TRBV5-1 and TRBJ2-3): KAGVTQTPRYLIKTRGQQVTLSCSPISGHRSVSWYQQTPGQGLQFLFEYFSETQRNKGNFPGRFSGRQFSNSRSEMNVSTLELGDSALYLCASSNGPPDTQYFGPGTRLTVL.

Many counts were recorded for this clonotype. CDR3 sequence (DNA): TGTGCCAGCAGCGTAGCCCCAGGGGGCAGGACTGAAGCTTTCTTT. It yields the protein CASSVAPGGRTEAFF. This chain joins TRBV9 and TRBJ1-1; 8 nucleotides align to TRBD1. V dropped 0 bases and J dropped 5; count of bases not matched to a gene: 6. Looked up from germline, CDR1 is SGDLS and CDR2 is YYNGEE. CDR3 length equals 15 residues.